One and the same sample provided the 6 T cell receptor beta chains below, sequenced in a study of PD-1 blockade in classical Hodgkin lymphoma (dated by TCRdb to about 2020). Receptor amplification or capture employed the immunoSEQ multiplex PCR assay. The clones in this table, taken by TCRdb from immuneACCESS, are in-frame only. Not every clone is retained; where verified, under half of the shortfall comes from an unresolved V gene, and the cause of the rest is unknown. The sample yields approximately 7,000 clones; roughly 79% were counted once. The ten largest clonotypes hold roughly 8.3% of the sample. The time point label, as the study defines it: newly diagnosed, previously untreated cHL patient sample. The sequencing input was peripheral blood mononuclear cells (PBMCs). The source is a human donor with classical Hodgkin lymphoma.

Notes on this clone: The junction departs from germline at one end; a sequencing error may be responsible. The chain couples TRBV23-1 to TRBJ2-1; a weak D match, TRBD2 (5 bases). TRBV23-1 carries the ORF label, with uncertain function. This CDR3 comprises 12 residues. The CDR3 here is CASSLPRTGKIF. CDR3 nucleotide sequence: TGCGCCAGCAGTCTCCCCCGGACGGGGAAAATCTTC.

The sample holds a few counts of this clone. The V and J genes are TRBV6-1 and TRBJ1-6; D ambiguous. V gave up 3 bases and J gave up 6 bases, with 9 bases separating them. CDR1 is MNHNS and CDR2 is SASEGT in the germline V gene. The CDR3 is made up of 14 amino acids. CDR3 protein: CASSEEESNSPLHF. The CDR3 nucleotides are TGTGCCAGCAGTGAGGAGGAATCTAATTCACCCCTCCACTTT.

The V and J genes are TRBV6-4 and TRBJ2-1, with 7 bases identical to TRBD2. The germline V gene has CDR1 MRHNA and CDR2 SNTAGT. The CDR3 spans 15 residues. V was clipped by 5 bases and J by 4 bases; unmatched bases: 8. DNA for the CDR3: TGTGCCAGCAGTAAGTCCAGCGGGGAGTACAATGAGCAGTTCTTC. This sequence encodes CASSKSSGEYNEQFF.

The chain carries TRBV2 and TRBJ2-3; D is perhaps TRBD1 (6 bases). Trimming pared 4 bases from V and 3 bases from J, leaving 11 bases between. The CDR3 spans 14 residues. Germline V gives CDR1 SNHLY, CDR2 FYNNEI. As DNA, the CDR3 is TGTGCCAGCAGTGCTTCGGGGACAACAGATACGCAGTATTTT. Translating gives CASSASGTTDTQYF.

The chain carries TRBV5-1 and TRBJ1-2; D may be TRBD1 (6 bases). The CDR3 totals 13 residues. Germline values: CDR1 SGHRS, CDR2 YFSETQ. V was pared by 0 bases and J by 8 bases, with 11 bases between. This CDR3 reads CASSLAGGDGYTF. The CDR3 coding sequence is TGCGCCAGCAGCTTGGCTGGGGGCGACGGCTACACCTTC.

V is TRBV5-1 and J is TRBJ2-3; 7 bases fit TRBD2. With 1 base clipped from V and 2 bases from J, the junction kept 1 base outside the gene matches. This CDR3 contains 14 residues. Germline V gene sequence: CDR1 SGHRS, CDR2 YFSETQ. CDR3 bases: TGCGCCAGCAGCTTGACTAGCGACACAGATACGCAGTATTTT. This codes for CASSLTSDTDTQYF.